Sequencing of this TCR beta chain was carried out in a study of blood T cells in healthy people across ages. Whole-study context: Per every two T cells, about one barcoded beta molecule was captured by template switching.

This CDR3 comprises 14 residues. Deletions cut 6 bases from V and 2 bases from J, with 13 bases between. The V gene's germline CDR1 is LNHNV and CDR2 YYDKDF (reference sequence). Comments on this clonotype: Its antigen remains unknown.

Alongside a J-beta primer mix, a sample-barcoded 5' primer served in a second PCR lasting about 7 to 12 cycles. A tag from a template-switch adaptor with 12 random nucleotides marked each cDNA molecule. A single record per CDR3 protein comes from TCRdb applying MiXCR to the 5' RACE reads. The repertoire holds approximately 850,000 distinct CDR3 sequences, 58% seen once, with over 20% in the top ten. Study-wide results and limits: Among T cells, TCR beta diversity per million cells dropped roughly linearly as age rose. It was the long-lived donors that had more naive CD4+ cells and higher diversity than aged donors.

This sequence originates from a man between 25 and 39 years old in good health. Specimen: blood. The rearrangement uses TRBV15 and TRBJ2-5; D possibly corresponds to TRBD2 (5 bases). In nucleotides, the CDR3 is TGTGCCACCAGGCCCCTGACTACGCAAGAGACCCAGTACTTC. This encodes CATRPLTTQETQYF.